The present entry profiles one TCR beta chain with its context. Its target is unknown. Trimming removed 8 bases from V and 0 bases from J, with 11 bases in between. This CDR3 comprises 14 residues. Germline lookup yields CDR1 SEHNR and CDR2 FQNEAQ (reference sequence). This sample was taken from a study of cytomegalovirus exposure and HLA in healthy donors. Looking at the study overall: One earlier analysis, a look at 200 million or so T cells, found about 110 million unique TCR beta sequences.

The PCR made use of 60 Vbeta and 13 Jbeta primers. Assay used: immunoSEQ multiplex PCR; TCRdb lists only in-frame clones, some missing. Of about 120,000 clones in the sample, 81% were seen once. The study, taken as a whole, reports: Published work reported that the classifier diagnosed cytomegalovirus status with high specificity and sensitivity. In an earlier analysis, in 540 or so donors, most V segments appeared productive either ~87% or ~30% of the time. By a later analysis, the bulk of CMV-associated TCR beta chains appeared HLA-restricted.

The TCR sequence derives from a woman in her thirties in good health and CMV-seronegative. The chain employs TRBV7-9 and TRBJ1-5; D is undetermined. Material for sequencing was PBMCs. The CDR3 reads CASVPSDSNQPQHF. CDR3 in DNA: TGTGCCAGCGTCCCGAGCGATAGCAATCAGCCCCAGCATTTT.